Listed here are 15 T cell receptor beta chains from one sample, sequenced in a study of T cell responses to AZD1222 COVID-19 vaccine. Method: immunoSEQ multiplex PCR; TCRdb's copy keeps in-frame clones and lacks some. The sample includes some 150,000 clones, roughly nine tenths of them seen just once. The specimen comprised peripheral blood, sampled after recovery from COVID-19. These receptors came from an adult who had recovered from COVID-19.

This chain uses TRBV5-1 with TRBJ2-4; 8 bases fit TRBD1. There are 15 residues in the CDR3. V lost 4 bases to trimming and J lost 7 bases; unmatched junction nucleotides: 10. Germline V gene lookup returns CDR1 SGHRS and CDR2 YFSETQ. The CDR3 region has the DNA TGCGCCAGCAGCCCCCCCCCGGGACAGGCGAACATTCAGTACTTC. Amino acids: CASSPPPGQANIQYF.

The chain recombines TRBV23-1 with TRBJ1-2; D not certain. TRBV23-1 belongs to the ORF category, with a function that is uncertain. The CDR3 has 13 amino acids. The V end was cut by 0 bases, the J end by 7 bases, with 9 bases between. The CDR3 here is CASSQSRGSGYTF. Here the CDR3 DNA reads TGCGCCAGCAGTCAATCGCGAGGGTCTGGCTACACCTTC.

CDR3 region: CASSISRVRGDTEAFF. Written as DNA, the CDR3 is TGTGCCAGTAGTATCAGTCGAGTCCGGGGGGACACTGAAGCTTTCTTT. The chain carries TRBV19 and TRBJ1-1, with D perhaps matching TRBD1 (5 bases). CDR1 LNHDA and CDR2 SQIVND come from the germline V gene (reference sequence). This CDR3 region has 16 residues. V lost 3 bases and J lost 3, with 17 bases in between.

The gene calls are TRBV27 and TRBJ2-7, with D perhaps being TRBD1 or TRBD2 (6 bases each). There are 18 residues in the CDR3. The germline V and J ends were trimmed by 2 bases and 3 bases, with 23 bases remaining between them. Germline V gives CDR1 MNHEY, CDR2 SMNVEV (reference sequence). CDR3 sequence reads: CASSLRGRAGSSDYEQYF. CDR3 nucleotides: TGTGCCAGCAGTTTACGGGGGCGGGCGGGATCGAGTGACTACGAGCAGTACTTC.

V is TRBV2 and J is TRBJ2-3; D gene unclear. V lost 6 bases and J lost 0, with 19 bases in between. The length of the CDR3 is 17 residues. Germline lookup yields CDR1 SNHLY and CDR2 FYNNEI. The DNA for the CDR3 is TGTGCCAGCAGGCTTCGGGCCTCGGTGGACAGCACAGATACGCAGTATTTT. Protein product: CASRLRASVDSTDTQYF.

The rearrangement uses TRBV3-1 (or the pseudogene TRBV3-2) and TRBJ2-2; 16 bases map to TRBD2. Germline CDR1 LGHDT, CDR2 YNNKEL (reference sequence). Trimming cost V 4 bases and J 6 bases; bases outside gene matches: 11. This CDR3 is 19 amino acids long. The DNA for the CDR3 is TGTGCCAGCAGCCTGGGACTAGCGGGAGGGCAGGGGGGCGCCGGGGAGCTGTTTTTT. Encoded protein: CASSLGLAGGQGGAGELFF.

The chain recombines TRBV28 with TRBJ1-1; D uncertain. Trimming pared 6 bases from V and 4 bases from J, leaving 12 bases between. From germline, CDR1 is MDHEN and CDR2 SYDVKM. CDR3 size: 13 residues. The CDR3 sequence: CASRQDLLTEAFF. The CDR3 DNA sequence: TGTGCCAGCAGGCAGGACCTACTCACTGAAGCTTTCTTT.

For the CDR3, the DNA is TGCAGTGCTAGTCGGTGGGCAAGGGGCCCCTACGAGCAGTACTTC. It encodes CSASRWARGPYEQYF. The chain has TRBV20-1 and TRBJ2-7; TRBD1 is a possible D gene (5 bases). The CDR3 loop spans 15 amino acids. CDR1 DFQATT and CDR2 SNEGSKA come from the germline V gene (reference sequence). The V end was cut by 3 bases, the J end by 2 bases, with 17 bases between.

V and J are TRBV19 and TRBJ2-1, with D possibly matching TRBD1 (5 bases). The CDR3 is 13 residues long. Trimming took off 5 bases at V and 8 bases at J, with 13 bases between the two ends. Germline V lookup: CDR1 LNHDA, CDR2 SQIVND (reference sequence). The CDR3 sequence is CASSLYRSDEQFF. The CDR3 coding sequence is TGTGCCAGTAGTTTGTACAGGTCGGATGAGCAGTTCTTC.

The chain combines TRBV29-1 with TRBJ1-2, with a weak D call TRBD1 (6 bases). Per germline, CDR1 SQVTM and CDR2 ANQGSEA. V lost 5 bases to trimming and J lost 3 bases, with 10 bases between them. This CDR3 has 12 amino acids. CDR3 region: CSVRRGDYGYTF. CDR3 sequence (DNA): TGCAGCGTTCGCAGGGGCGACTATGGCTACACCTTC.

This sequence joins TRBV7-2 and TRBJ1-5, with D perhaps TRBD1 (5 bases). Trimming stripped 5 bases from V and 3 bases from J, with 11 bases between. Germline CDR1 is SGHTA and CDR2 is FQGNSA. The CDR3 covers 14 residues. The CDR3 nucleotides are TGTGCCAGCAGCCTGGGGACGGTCAATCAGCCCCAGCATTTT. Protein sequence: CASSLGTVNQPQHF.

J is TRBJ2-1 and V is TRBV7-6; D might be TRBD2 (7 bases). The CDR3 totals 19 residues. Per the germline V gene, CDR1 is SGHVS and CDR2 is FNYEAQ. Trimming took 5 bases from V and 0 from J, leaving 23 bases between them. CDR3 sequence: CASSRPLTGGRFSYNEQFF. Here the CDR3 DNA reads TGTGCCAGCAGCCGCCCCCTCACCGGGGGGCGTTTCTCCTACAATGAGCAGTTCTTC.

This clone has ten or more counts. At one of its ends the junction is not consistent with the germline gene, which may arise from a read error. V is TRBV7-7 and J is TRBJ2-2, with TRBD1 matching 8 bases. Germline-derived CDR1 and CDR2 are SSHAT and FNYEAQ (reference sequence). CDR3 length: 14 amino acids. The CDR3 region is CASRGTGNTGELFF. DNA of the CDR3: TGTGCTAGCAGAGGGACAGGGAACACCGGGGAGCTGTTTTTT.

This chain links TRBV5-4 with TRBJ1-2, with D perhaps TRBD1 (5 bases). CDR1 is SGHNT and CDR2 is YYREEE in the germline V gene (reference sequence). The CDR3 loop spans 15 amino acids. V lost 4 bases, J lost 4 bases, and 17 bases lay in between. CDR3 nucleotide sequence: TGTGCCAGCAGCGGCGAACTAACCGGGACCTATGGCTACACCTTC. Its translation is CASSGELTGTYGYTF.

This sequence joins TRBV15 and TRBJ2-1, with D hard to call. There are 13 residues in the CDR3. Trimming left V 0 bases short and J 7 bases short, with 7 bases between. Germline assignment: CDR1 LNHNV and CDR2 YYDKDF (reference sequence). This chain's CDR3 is CATSRDRVNEQFF. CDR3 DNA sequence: TGTGCCACCAGCAGAGATCGGGTAAATGAGCAGTTCTTC.